One and the same sample provided the 22 T cell receptor beta chains below, sequenced in a study of beta chain features in type 1 diabetes. Overall study findings and caveats: Among all four CD4+ subsets, Type 1 diabetes patients had TCRB CDR3s that were moderately but significantly shorter.

The study reverse transcribed the entire isolated RNA, so it sequenced expressed TCRB transcripts. TCRdb's table, derived via immunoSEQ multiplex PCR, lists solely in-frame clones and lacks some. The table shows hundreds of thousands of clones, with around 15% occurring only once. These receptors have no known antigen. Sequencing used naive CD4+ T cells from blood. The receptors were gathered from a man aged 18 to 30 with type 1 diabetes.

This clone was found a few times. The chain employs TRBV2 and TRBJ1-1, with 8 bases aligning to TRBD1. CDR1 is SNHLY and CDR2 is FYNNEI in the germline V gene. The CDR3 is 14 amino acids. V lost 8 bases and J lost 0; bases outside the gene matches: 5. The CDR3, as DNA: TGTGCCAGCGGGTCACAGGGGGTGAACACTGAAGCTTTCTTT. Translation: CASGSQGVNTEAFF.

This clone appeared a few times. The V call is TRBV21-1, the J call TRBJ1-5; the D call in the table, TRBD1, was not verified against the DNA. TRBV21-1 is listed as a pseudogene. The CDR3 sequence is 15 residues long. In nucleotides, the CDR3 is TGTGCCAGCAGCACGGACAGCGATAGCAATCAGCCCCAGCATTTT. Amino acid sequence: CASSTDSDSNQPQHF.

V gene TRBV27 combines with J gene TRBJ2-1; D remains unclear. Germline lookup yields CDR1 MNHEY and CDR2 SMNVEV (reference sequence). This CDR3 spans 17 amino acids. The germline V and J ends were trimmed by 3 bases and 0 bases, with 15 bases remaining between them. In nucleotides, the CDR3 is TGTGCCAGCAGTTTCCCTCATTCAAGGAGCTCCTACAATGAGCAGTTCTTC. Its translation is CASSFPHSRSSYNEQFF.

The chain joins TRBV4-2 to TRBJ2-3, with 9 bases matching TRBD1. Germline lookup yields CDR1 LGHNA and CDR2 YNFKEQ. V dropped 8 bases and J dropped 6; count of bases not matched to a gene: 6. The CDR3 consists of 13 residues. The CDR3 coding sequence is TGTGCCAGCTCGCGGGACAGGGAGGATACGCAGTATTTT. Translating it yields CASSRDREDTQYF.

The chain combines TRBV5-1 with TRBJ2-4; no reliable D call. The CDR3 is made up of 17 amino acids. Germline V lookup: CDR1 SGHRS, CDR2 YFSETQ. V was cut by 4 bases and J by 2 bases, with 19 bases left in between. CDR3 in DNA: TGCGCCAGCAGCCAGCAATCCCCGCTTGTGACCAAAAACATTCAGTACTTC. This encodes CASSQQSPLVTKNIQYF.

This clone has more than one count but fewer than ten. This chain links TRBV15 with TRBJ2-1; 8 bases are a match to TRBD1. The CDR3 spans 15 residues. In germline, CDR1 is LNHNV, CDR2 YYDKDF (reference sequence). Trimming cost V 0 bases and J 3 bases; bases outside gene matches: 1. The CDR3 DNA is TGTGCCACCAGCAGAGAGGGACAGGTCTACAATGAGCAGTTCTTC. Residues: CATSREGQVYNEQFF.

This chain links TRBV30 with TRBJ1-5; no definite D call. Trimming removed 1 base at V and 1 base at J, with 11 bases between. This CDR3 has 15 amino acids. Germline CDR1 is GTSNPN and CDR2 is SVGIG (reference sequence). The CDR3 nucleotides read TGTGCCTGGAGTGATGTGGGGATAAGCAATCAGCCCCAGCATTTT. It encodes CAWSDVGISNQPQHF. Variable domain in full (rest from reference TRBV30 and TRBJ1-5): SQTIHQWPATLVQPVGSPLSLECTVEGTSNPNLYWYRQAAGRGLQLLFYSVGIGQISSEVPQNLSASRPQDRQFILSSKKLLLSDSGFYLCAWSDVGISNQPQHFGDGTRLSIL.

This clone was detected only once. The chain is built from TRBV4-1 and TRBJ2-5, with 13 bases that match TRBD2. V lost 4 bases to trimming and J lost 0 bases; unmatched junction nucleotides: 5. The CDR3 length is 17 residues. The germline CDR1 and CDR2 sequences are MGHRA and YSYEKL. CDR3 sequence (DNA): TGCGCCAGCAGCCTGGGACTAGCGGGAATGTACCAAGAGACCCAGTACTTC. Amino acids: CASSLGLAGMYQETQYF.

The genes are TRBV30 and TRBJ1-2; D uncertain. The germline V and J ends were trimmed by 0 bases and 8 bases, with 13 bases remaining between them. The germline gives CDR1 GTSNPN, CDR2 SVGIG (reference sequence). CDR3 size: 13 residues. The CDR3 DNA sequence: TGTGCCTGGAGTGTACTAAGCCATGAGGGCTACACCTTC. Protein: CAWSVLSHEGYTF. The full variable domain, its missing parts supplied by reference TRBV30 and TRBJ1-2, is SQTIHQWPATLVQPVGSPLSLECTVEGTSNPNLYWYRQAAGRGLQLLFYSVGIGQISSEVPQNLSASRPQDRQFILSSKKLLLSDSGFYLCAWSVLSHEGYTFGSGTRLTVV.

This clone was seen only a few times. The chain joins TRBV6-5 to TRBJ2-5, with 9 positions matching TRBD2. CDR3 length equals 16 residues. CDR1 is MNHEY and CDR2 is SVGAGI in the germline V gene. Germline trimming cut 2 bases from V and 0 bases from J; bases unmatched to any gene: 4. CDR3 nucleotides: TGTGCCAGCAGTTACGGAGTAGCGGGGGACCAAGAGACCCAGTACTTC. Protein sequence: CASSYGVAGDQETQYF.

This clone was counted a few times. V gene TRBV2 combines with J gene TRBJ2-3; possible D gene TRBD2, 6 bases. The ends were cut back, 11 bases at V and 0 bases at J, with 12 bases in the middle. CDR1 is SNHLY, CDR2 FYNNEI, per germline. The CDR3 extends over 13 amino acids. The CDR3 DNA reads as TGTGCCGGAAAGGAGGGGAGCACAGATACGCAGTATTTT. Translating it yields CAGKEGSTDTQYF. The full variable domain, in which reference TRBV2 and TRBJ2-3 provide the parts outside the CDR3, is EPEVTQTPSHQVTQMGQEVILRCVPISNHLYFYWYRQILGQKVEFLVSFYNNEISEKSEIFDDQFSVERPDGSNFTLKIRSTKLEDSAMYFCAGKEGSTDTQYFGPGTRLTVL.

This clone was picked up a small number of times. V is TRBV7-9 and J is TRBJ1-3; 7 nucleotides match TRBD1. Trimming cost V 4 bases and J 1 base; bases outside gene matches: 7. The CDR3 runs 16 residues. Germline V CDR1 and CDR2: SEHNR, FQNEAQ (reference sequence). The CDR3 spells CASSSRQGSSGNTIYF. CDR3 bases: TGTGCCAGCAGCTCCCGACAGGGTAGTTCTGGAAACACCATATATTTT.

This clone was seen more than once but under ten times. V usage is TRBV27 and J usage is TRBJ1-2, with 7 bases matching TRBD1. The CDR3 totals 17 residues. The trim removed 2 bases at V and 8 bases at J, leaving 17 bases unmatched. Per germline, CDR1 MNHEY and CDR2 SMNVEV (reference sequence). CDR3 sequence: CASSLHRGSPPYRGYTF. CDR3 DNA: TGTGCCAGCAGTTTACACAGGGGCTCTCCCCCCTATCGGGGCTACACCTTC.

The chain employs TRBV15 and TRBJ1-2, with D perhaps TRBD1 (5 bases). Looked up from germline, CDR1 is LNHNV and CDR2 is YYDKDF (reference sequence). This CDR3 comprises 15 residues. The V end lost 0 bases, the J end lost 2 bases, and 10 bases lay between the germline ends. The CDR3 spells CATSRDQAGNYGYTF. As DNA, the CDR3 is TGTGCCACCAGCAGAGATCAGGCAGGGAACTATGGCTACACCTTC.

The chain has TRBV9 and TRBJ2-3; TRBD2 is a possible D gene (7 bases). The CDR3 extends over 15 amino acids. Germline V gene lookup returns CDR1 SGDLS and CDR2 YYNGEE. V was cut by 3 bases and J by 1 base, with 12 bases left in between. CDR3 loop: CASSAYGGRTDTQYF. CDR3 nucleotide sequence: TGTGCCAGCAGCGCCTACGGGGGGCGCACAGATACGCAGTATTTT.

The V call is TRBV29-1, the J call TRBJ2-7; TRBD1 might be the D (5 bases). The CDR3 has 14 residues. The V end was cut by 4 bases, the J end by 0 bases, with 13 bases between. The germline CDR1 and CDR2 sequences are SQVTM and ANQGSEA. The CDR3 DNA reads as TGCAGCGTTGTAGGGGTGAGGAGCTCCTACGAGCAGTACTTC. Amino acids: CSVVGVRSSYEQYF.

This clone has only a few counts. This chain uses TRBV11-1 with TRBJ2-5, with D perhaps matching TRBD2 (5 bases). The CDR3 loop spans 14 amino acids. V gave up 4 bases and J gave up 5 bases, with 14 bases separating them. Germline V lookup: CDR1 SGHAT, CDR2 FQDESV (reference sequence). The CDR3 loop reads CASSSSKGVETQYF. The CDR3, as DNA: TGTGCCAGCAGCTCTAGCAAGGGTGTGGAGACCCAGTACTTC.

The rearrangement links TRBV4-1 to TRBJ2-3; D is perhaps TRBD1 (6 bases). This CDR3 spans 16 amino acids. With 3 bases removed from V and 6 bases from J, the gap between germline ends came to 19 bases. Germline V CDR1 and CDR2: MGHRA, YSYEKL. CDR3: CASSHSRMGASDTQYF. Written as DNA, the CDR3 is TGCGCCAGCAGCCACTCCCGGATGGGGGCATCCGATACGCAGTATTTT.

The chain joins TRBV29-1 to TRBJ1-1; D is undetermined. This CDR3 is built from 14 residues. CDR1 SQVTM and CDR2 ANQGSEA come from the germline V gene. V was pared by 4 bases and J by 4 bases, with 16 bases between. The CDR3 DNA reads as TGCAGCGTTGTGGTCCCCTCCCGAGGCACTGAAGCTTTCTTT. As protein: CSVVVPSRGTEAFF.

The chain employs TRBV18 and TRBJ1-3; D unresolved. Trimming stripped 3 bases from V and 1 base from J, with 10 bases between. The germline V gene encodes CDR1 KGHSH and CDR2 LQKENI. This CDR3 region has 15 residues. The CDR3: CASSPRDSSGNTIYF. The CDR3 DNA reads TGTGCCAGCTCACCCCGGGATTCGTCTGGAAACACCATATATTTT.

The genes are TRBV18 and TRBJ2-1, with D possibly being TRBD2 (5 bases). Trimming took 6 bases from V and 9 from J, leaving 24 bases between them. Per germline, CDR1 KGHSH and CDR2 LQKENI. The CDR3 has 16 residues. The CDR3 protein is CASSANPGMTKGEQFF. The CDR3 nucleotides read TGTGCCAGCTCGGCGAATCCCGGGATGACGAAGGGTGAGCAGTTCTTC.

The rearrangement links TRBV7-2 to TRBJ2-3; perhaps TRBD1 as D (6 bases). CDR1 is SGHTA, CDR2 FQGNSA, per germline. Trimming removed 3 bases from V and 1 base from J, with 8 bases in between. The CDR3 consists of 14 residues. CDR3 loop: CASSFNRGTDTQYF. CDR3 nucleotide sequence: TGTGCCAGCAGCTTTAACAGGGGCACAGATACGCAGTATTTT.